These 16 T cell receptor beta chains originate from one sample sequenced in a study of T cell changes during pregnancy in multiple sclerosis. TCRdb's table, derived via immunoSEQ multiplex PCR, lists solely in-frame clones and lacks some. Of about 28,000 clones listed, 80% to 90% are singletons. The specimen comprised CD4+ T cells from peripheral blood mononuclear cells, sampled in the second trimester of pregnancy. These receptors came from a female donor with multiple sclerosis, enrolled in a pregnancy study.

This chain links TRBV15 with TRBJ2-5; 8 nucleotides match TRBD2. The CDR3 runs to 16 residues. Germline lookup yields CDR1 LNHNV and CDR2 YYDKDF (reference sequence). V shed 0 bases and J 5 bases; nucleotides not matched to a gene: 8. CDR3 coding DNA: TGTGCCACCAGCAGAGATCCGACCGGGGGGGCCGAGACCCAGTACTTC. Protein: CATSRDPTGGAETQYF.

A few counts support this clone. This chain uses TRBV30 with TRBJ1-2; D ambiguous. This CDR3 is built from 13 residues. V was trimmed by 0 bases and J by 5 bases, leaving 10 bases between them. Germline V gene lookup returns CDR1 GTSNPN and CDR2 SVGIG (reference sequence). The CDR3 loop reads CAWSVRGAYGYTF. The CDR3 DNA follows: TGTGCCTGGAGTGTACGGGGAGCGTATGGCTACACCTTC.

The chain couples TRBV6-5 to TRBJ1-2; 7 nucleotides align to TRBD1. This CDR3 spans 14 amino acids. Germline V gene sequence: CDR1 MNHEY, CDR2 SVGAGI. With V trimmed by 6 bases and J by 6 bases, 10 bases remained unmatched. The CDR3 is CASRRNRQGNGYTF. In DNA form, the CDR3 reads TGTGCCAGCAGGCGTAACCGACAGGGCAATGGCTACACCTTC.

The CDR3 sequence is CASSFRGGSGGADEQFF. In DNA form, the CDR3 reads TGTGCCAGCAGCTTCCGGGGAGGGAGCGGGGGGGCGGATGAGCAGTTCTTC. The chain combines TRBV11-2 with TRBJ2-1, with 10 bases matching TRBD2. CDR1 SGHAT and CDR2 FQNNGV come from the germline V gene. CDR3 length: 17 amino acids. V was pared by 3 bases and J by 8 bases, with 13 bases of the junction left unmatched.

This chain joins TRBV5-1 and TRBJ1-6; possibly TRBD1 for D (5 bases). CDR1 SGHRS and CDR2 YFSETQ come from the germline V gene. The CDR3 is made up of 16 amino acids. Trimming shortened V by 0 bases and J by 6 bases, and 13 bases separated the two germline ends. CDR3 DNA: TGCGCCAGCAGCTTGGACCAGGGTTCTAGTAATTCACCCCTCCACTTT. This encodes CASSLDQGSSNSPLHF. Complete variable domain (other parts from reference TRBV5-1 and TRBJ1-6): KAGVTQTPRYLIKTRGQQVTLSCSPISGHRSVSWYQQTPGQGLQFLFEYFSETQRNKGNFPGRFSGRQFSNSRSEMNVSTLELGDSALYLCASSLDQGSSNSPLHFGNGTRLTVT.

The sample holds one count of this clone. The V gene is TRBV5-1, the J gene TRBJ1-2; TRBD1 aligns across 7 bases. Germline loops: CDR1 SGHRS, CDR2 YFSETQ. After removal of 4 bases from V and 4 bases from J, the junction contained 4 bases not matched to a gene. The CDR3 loop spans 13 amino acids. The CDR3 here is CASSPDRTYGYTF. Here the CDR3 DNA reads TGCGCCAGCAGCCCGGACAGGACCTATGGCTACACCTTC.

The V gene is TRBV27, the J gene TRBJ2-5; D remains ambiguous. CDR1 and CDR2 (germline): MNHEY, SMNVEV (reference sequence). This CDR3 contains 13 residues. Trimming removed 2 bases at V and 6 bases at J, with 10 bases between. This CDR3 is CASSLSPVQTQYF. Here the CDR3 DNA reads TGTGCCAGCAGTTTAAGCCCGGTGCAGACCCAGTACTTC.

The chain carries TRBV6-6 and TRBJ1-2; TRBD1 agrees at 11 bases. The CDR3 has 14 amino acids. V lost 6 bases and J lost 7; bases outside the gene matches: 7. Germline lookup yields CDR1 MNHNY and CDR2 SVGAGI (reference sequence). CDR3 DNA sequence: TGTGCCAGCAGCCCTACCGGGACAGGGGGTGGCTACACCTTC. Amino acids: CASSPTGTGGGYTF.

This rearrangement joins TRBV10-2 to TRBJ2-3; 7 bases align to TRBD1. The V segment lost 4 bases and the J segment 4 bases; nucleotides outside the gene matches: 11. Germline lookup yields CDR1 WSHSY and CDR2 SAAADI. The CDR3 length is 16 residues. This CDR3 reads CASSGPLTGAADTQYF. The CDR3, as DNA: TGCGCCAGCAGTGGGCCCCTCACAGGGGCAGCAGATACGCAGTATTTT.

This chain connects TRBV19 to TRBJ1-1; D is perhaps TRBD1 (5 bases). CDR1 and CDR2 from the germline V gene are LNHDA and SQIVND (reference sequence). Between the trimmed V and J ends, which lost 7 bases and 1 base, there was a span of 10 bases. The CDR3 sequence is 13 residues long. The CDR3 DNA reads as TGTGCCAGTAAGAGACAGAGGAACACTGAAGCTTTCTTT. It translates to CASKRQRNTEAFF.

The chain has TRBV2 and TRBJ1-2; 7 bases are shared with TRBD1. CDR3 length equals 14 residues. Germline values: CDR1 SNHLY, CDR2 FYNNEI. J lost 7 bases, V lost 6 bases, and 11 bases had no gene match. The CDR3 loop is CASRLDRDRAGYTF. For the CDR3, the DNA is TGTGCCAGCAGACTCGACAGGGATCGGGCTGGCTACACCTTC.

CDR3 in DNA: TGTGCCATCAGTGAGTGGGGGGGCGTGCAGACCTACGAGCAGTACTTC. This translates into CAISEWGGVQTYEQYF. The chain joins TRBV10-3 to TRBJ2-7; a weak D match, TRBD2 (7 bases). The CDR3 consists of 16 residues. The V gene lost 1 base and the J gene lost 2 bases, with 15 bases spanning the gap. From germline, CDR1 is ENHRY and CDR2 SYGVKD.

The CDR3 DNA sequence: TGTGCCAGTGGGGCTGGGACAGGGCTCAATGAGCAGTTCTTC. Translation: CASGAGTGLNEQFF. The chain couples TRBV19 to TRBJ2-1, with 9 bases fitting TRBD1. CDR1 is LNHDA, CDR2 SQIVND, per germline (reference sequence). The V gene end was trimmed by 8 bases and the J gene end by 6 bases; junction bases not matched to a gene: 8. This CDR3 contains 14 residues.

This chain uses TRBV9 with TRBJ1-1; 9 bases map to TRBD1. Germline trimming cut 3 bases from V and 6 bases from J; bases unmatched to any gene: 6. Germline V CDR1 and CDR2: SGDLS, YYNGEE. The CDR3 runs to 14 residues. CDR3 sequence reads: CASSEGTGRSEAFF. DNA of the CDR3: TGTGCCAGCAGCGAGGGGACAGGGAGGTCTGAAGCTTTCTTT.

The CDR3 loop reads CASSPGQGYGYTF. In DNA form, the CDR3 reads TGTGCCAGCAGCCCTGGACAGGGGTACGGCTACACCTTC. The chain carries TRBV11-2 and TRBJ1-2, with 9 bases identical to TRBD1. Germline V gene data show CDR1 as SGHAT and CDR2 as FQNNGV. The CDR3 spans 13 residues. The V segment lost 5 bases and the J segment 8 bases; nucleotides outside the gene matches: 6.

V usage is TRBV5-1 and J usage is TRBJ1-4, with D possibly TRBD1 on 6 matching bases. There are 16 residues in the CDR3. V was shortened by 4 bases and J by 5 bases, with 18 bases between the two germline ends. Germline CDR1 SGHRS, CDR2 YFSETQ. In DNA, the CDR3 is TGCGCCAGCAGCCCGGACCCGACAGGAGTGAATGAAAAACTGTTTTTT. It is translated as CASSPDPTGVNEKLFF.